The present entry profiles one T cell receptor beta chain with its context. No antigen is known for it. The data derive from a study of Ad26.COV2.S vaccination and SARS-CoV-2 variants. Study context: The donor belonged to the COV1001 Ad26.COV2.S trial arm.

Study-level points and caveats: Post-vaccination spike-specific CD8+ and CD4+ T cell responses reportedly had substantial breadth.

Clones were sequenced by immunoSEQ multiplex PCR, and TCRdb holds only the in-frame ones, with some missing. The table lists roughly 700,000 clones, about 90% of them singletons, with approximately 1.5% in the top ten. Sample treatment: some 19 received Ad26.COV2.S at low or high dose, single or two shots; about 5 received placebo; per-sample allocation not given. Vaccine and placebo recipients were sampled on day 63 after the first injection. Recruitment in Boston yielded a donor of adult age, 18-55 years. Specimen: peripheral blood, collected in a trial of Ad26.COV2.S vaccine versus placebo. This TCR was sampled from a person aged 18 to 65 who received the Ad26.COV2.S COVID-19 vaccine or a placebo.

CDR3 DNA sequence: TGCGCCAGCAGCCAAGACAGGGACGGCACCATATATTTT. Protein: CASSQDRDGTIYF. The V gene is TRBV4-1, the J gene TRBJ1-3; D might be TRBD1 (5 bases). The germline gives CDR1 MGHRA, CDR2 YSYEKL. The CDR3 is 13 amino acids. The V and J ends lost 0 bases and 9 bases respectively, with 9 bases between them.